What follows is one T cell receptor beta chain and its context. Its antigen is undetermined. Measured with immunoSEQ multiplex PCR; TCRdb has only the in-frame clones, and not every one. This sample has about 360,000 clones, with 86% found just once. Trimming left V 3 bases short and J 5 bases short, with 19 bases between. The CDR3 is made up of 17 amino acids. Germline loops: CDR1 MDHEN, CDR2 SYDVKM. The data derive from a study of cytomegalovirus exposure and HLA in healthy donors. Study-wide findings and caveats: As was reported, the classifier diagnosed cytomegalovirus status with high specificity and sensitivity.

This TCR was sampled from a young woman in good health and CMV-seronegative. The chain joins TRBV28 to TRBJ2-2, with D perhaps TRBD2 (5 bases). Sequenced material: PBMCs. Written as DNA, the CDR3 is TGTGCCAGCAGTTTCCGACGGCGCGGGTATCGGACCGGGGAGCTGTTTTTT. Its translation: CASSFRRRGYRTGELFF.